This TCR beta chain stems from a study of shared clonotypes between healthy human individuals. Study-wide points: Some clonotypes were shared by all four sorted-subset donors, while others were not shared. The non-shared ones had lower generation probabilities than the shared ones.

Assay: immunoSEQ multiplex PCR; the TCRdb copy retains only in-frame clones and omits some. The table has around 240,000 clones, 60% to 80% seen once; the top ten hold over 8.5%. V shed 5 bases and J shed 5 bases, with 10 bases lying between them. CDR3 length equals 13 residues. CDR1 is SGHVS and CDR2 is FNYEAQ in the germline V gene. Points on this clone: Its antigen is as yet unknown.

This sequence originates from a man aged 25-45 years in good health. The sample was memory CD4+ T cells sorted from blood. The sample's subset: CD45RA-negative fraction. The V gene is TRBV7-6, the J gene TRBJ2-1; D gene uncertain. This CDR3 reads CASSADQNNEQFF. The CDR3 nucleotides are TGTGCCAGCAGCGCGGACCAAAACAATGAGCAGTTCTTC.